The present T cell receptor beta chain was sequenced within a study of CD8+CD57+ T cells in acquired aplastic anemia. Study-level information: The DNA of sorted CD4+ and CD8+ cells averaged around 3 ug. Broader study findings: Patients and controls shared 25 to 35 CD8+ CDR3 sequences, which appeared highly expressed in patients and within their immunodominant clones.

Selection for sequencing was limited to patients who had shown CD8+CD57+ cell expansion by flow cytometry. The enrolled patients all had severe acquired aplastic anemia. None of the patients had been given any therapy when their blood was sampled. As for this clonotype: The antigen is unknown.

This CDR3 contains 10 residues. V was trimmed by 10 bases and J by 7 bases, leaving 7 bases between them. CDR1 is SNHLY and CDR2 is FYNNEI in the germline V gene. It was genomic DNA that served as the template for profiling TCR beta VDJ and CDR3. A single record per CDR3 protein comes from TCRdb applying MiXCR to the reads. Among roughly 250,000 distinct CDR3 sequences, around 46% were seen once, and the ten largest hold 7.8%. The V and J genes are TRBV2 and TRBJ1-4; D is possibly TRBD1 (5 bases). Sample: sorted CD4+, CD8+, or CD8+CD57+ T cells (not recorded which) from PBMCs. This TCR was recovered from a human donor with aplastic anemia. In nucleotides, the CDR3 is TGTGCCACCGGGGGTGAAAAACTGTTTTTT. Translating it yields CATGGEKLFF.